This TCR beta chain was recovered during a study of blood T cell repertoires in COVID-19. Study background: Some COVID-19 samples were acute and others convalescent; all came from the United States, Italy and Spain. T cells, B-cell-depleted T cells, or PBMCs supplied cDNA or gDNA.

Seattle-derived patients entered the study during active infection and were followed longitudinally. Authors' analysis steps: Estimation of nucleated cell counts relied on the amplification of reference gene primers. TCRdb's copy holds only in-frame clones and misses some; the assay was immunoSEQ multiplex PCR. V and J calls and clone size come straight from that table; D and trimming were deduced from the DNA. The sample has hundreds of thousands of clones, roughly 91% seen once; the top ten hold approximately 2%. The sequenced sample was peripheral blood. This TCR derives from a woman aged 25-40 years with COVID-19, enrolled during active disease.

CDR3: CASSLQGSTSPLHF. DNA for the CDR3: TGTGCCAGCAGTTTACAGGGCTCCACTTCACCCCTCCACTTT. The J gene is TRBJ1-6, the V gene TRBV2; TRBD1 might be the D (6 bases). CDR1 and CDR2 (germline): SNHLY, FYNNEI. The CDR3 runs to 14 residues. The germline V and J ends were trimmed by 5 bases and 9 bases, with 14 bases remaining between them.